This is a list of T cell receptor beta chains from one sample in a study of Tregs in tolerant kidney transplant recipients. Their antigens remain unidentified. The method was immunoSEQ multiplex PCR; TCRdb's version includes in-frame clones alone and lacks a portion of them. The data hold just under 45,000 clones, with less than 97% observed a single time. Sequencing was performed on Tregs from blood cultured with allogeneic cells. The receptor set was obtained from a human donor in good health. Each CDR3 is given with its conserved first and last residue. The D gene is left open where the match is weak. Clone size is stated in some rows and not others, as once, few, many or a class when expanded.

j_call: TRBJ2-3
clone_size: .
v_call: TRBV11-1
d_call: TRBD2
cdr3_aa: CASSFYKRGGRTDTQYF
cdr3_nt: TGTGCCAGCAGCTTCTATAAGCGGGGGGGACGCACAGATACGCAGTATTTT

j_call: TRBJ2-1
clone_size: .
v_call: TRBV7-2
d_call: .
cdr3_aa: CASSLISYPSDEQFF
cdr3_nt: TGTGCCAGCAGCTTAATAAGCTACCCTAGCGATGAGCAGTTCTTC

j_call: TRBJ2-7
clone_size: .
v_call: TRBV15
d_call: .
cdr3_aa: CATSASPGKGTYEQYF
cdr3_nt: TGTGCCACCAGCGCCTCCCCAGGCAAGGGAACCTACGAGCAGTACTTC

j_call: TRBJ2-5
clone_size: .
v_call: TRBV5-4
d_call: TRBD2
cdr3_aa: CASSLMGGETQYF
cdr3_nt: TGTGCCAGCAGCTTGATGGGGGGGGAGACCCAGTACTTC

j_call: TRBJ1-1
clone_size: .
v_call: TRBV19
d_call: .
cdr3_aa: CASTVGTEAFF
cdr3_nt: TGTGCCAGTACCGTGGGCACTGAAGCTTTCTTT

j_call: TRBJ2-2
clone_size: .
v_call: TRBV5-1
d_call: .
cdr3_aa: CASSLERGQGGELFF
cdr3_nt: TGCGCCAGCAGCTTGGAACGGGGGCAGGGCGGGGAGCTGTTTTTT

j_call: TRBJ2-7
clone_size: .
v_call: TRBV5-6
d_call: .
cdr3_aa: CASTTAREGHYYEQYF
cdr3_nt: TGTGCCAGCACCACAGCTCGTGAGGGGCATTACTACGAGCAGTACTTC

j_call: TRBJ1-5
clone_size: .
v_call: TRBV6-1
d_call: TRBD1
cdr3_aa: CASSFTGGNQPQHF
cdr3_nt: TGTGCCAGCAGTTTTACAGGGGGCAATCAGCCCCAGCATTTT

j_call: TRBJ2-7
clone_size: .
v_call: TRBV4-2
d_call: .
cdr3_aa: CASSQDFRLSYEQYF
cdr3_nt: TGTGCCAGCAGCCAAGATTTCAGGCTCTCCTACGAGCAGTACTTC

j_call: TRBJ2-4
clone_size: .
v_call: TRBV4-1
d_call: TRBD2
cdr3_aa: CASSLKRGTSGTGKDIQYF
cdr3_nt: TGCGCCAGCAGTCTTAAGCGGGGGACTAGCGGGACGGGAAAGGACATTCAGTACTTC

j_call: TRBJ1-2
clone_size: once
v_call: TRBV19
d_call: .
cdr3_aa: CASTPRKDRFYGYTF
cdr3_nt: TGTGCCAGTACCCCGAGAAAGGACAGATTCTATGGCTACACCTTC

j_call: TRBJ2-7
clone_size: .
v_call: TRBV15
d_call: .
cdr3_aa: CATSRGRGSRYEQYF
cdr3_nt: TGTGCCACCAGCAGGGGCCGAGGTAGTCGTTACGAGCAGTACTTC

j_call: TRBJ2-1
clone_size: .
v_call: TRBV30
d_call: TRBD2
cdr3_aa: CACVSSGGLGNEQFF
cdr3_nt: TGTGCCTGCGTATCTAGCGGGGGGCTAGGGAATGAGCAGTTCTTC

j_call: TRBJ1-5
clone_size: .
v_call: TRBV18
d_call: TRBD1
cdr3_aa: CASSIGTGGKQPQHF
cdr3_nt: TGTGCCAGCTCAATCGGGACAGGGGGGAAACAGCCCCAGCATTTT

j_call: TRBJ1-6
clone_size: once
v_call: TRBV7-2
d_call: TRBD1
cdr3_aa: CASSIDRQGFSPLHF
cdr3_nt: TGTGCCAGCAGCATAGACCGACAGGGGTTTTCACCCCTCCACTTT

j_call: TRBJ1-2
clone_size: .
v_call: TRBV5-1
d_call: .
cdr3_aa: CASSLSEGRIYGYTF
cdr3_nt: TGCGCCAGCAGCTTATCTGAGGGACGGATCTATGGCTACACCTTC

j_call: TRBJ2-3
clone_size: .
v_call: TRBV4-1
d_call: TRBD2
cdr3_aa: CASSQPKRAGGPTDTQYF
cdr3_nt: TGCGCCAGCAGCCAGCCAAAAAGGGCGGGAGGGCCAACAGATACGCAGTATTTT

j_call: TRBJ2-7
clone_size: .
v_call: TRBV27
d_call: .
cdr3_aa: CASSRQSRYEQYF
cdr3_nt: TGTGCCAGCAGTCGGCAGTCCCGTTACGAGCAGTACTTC

j_call: TRBJ1-5
clone_size: .
v_call: TRBV6-6
d_call: .
cdr3_aa: CASSPQRQSNQPQHF
cdr3_nt: TGTGCCAGCAGCCCCCAAAGGCAGAGCAATCAGCCCCAGCATTTT

j_call: TRBJ1-1
clone_size: .
v_call: TRBV6-6
d_call: .
cdr3_aa: CASRGSGGRGEAFF
cdr3_nt: TGTGCCAGCAGAGGGTCCGGGGGGCGCGGTGAAGCTTTCTTT

j_call: TRBJ2-5
clone_size: .
v_call: TRBV15
d_call: .
cdr3_aa: CATSRYRRGPETQYF
cdr3_nt: TGTGCCACCAGCAGATACCGGAGGGGCCCAGAGACCCAGTACTTC

j_call: TRBJ1-1
clone_size: .
v_call: TRBV11-2
d_call: TRBD1
cdr3_aa: CASSPRDRRDTEAFF
cdr3_nt: TGTGCCAGCAGCCCTCGGGACAGAAGGGACACTGAAGCTTTCTTT

j_call: TRBJ2-1
clone_size: .
v_call: TRBV18
d_call: .
cdr3_aa: CASSPPSASYNEQFF
cdr3_nt: TGTGCCAGCTCACCACCTAGCGCTTCCTACAATGAGCAGTTCTTC

j_call: TRBJ1-1
clone_size: .
v_call: TRBV12-5
d_call: .
cdr3_aa: CASGLVVNTEAFF
cdr3_nt: TGTGCTAGTGGTTTGGTAGTTAACACTGAAGCTTTCTTT

j_call: TRBJ2-2
clone_size: .
v_call: TRBV18
d_call: .
cdr3_aa: CASSSSIGTGELFF
cdr3_nt: TGTGCCAGCTCATCATCCATTGGTACCGGGGAGCTGTTTTTT

j_call: TRBJ2-7
clone_size: .
v_call: TRBV7-9
d_call: TRBD2
cdr3_aa: CASSREGLAGGPYEQYF
cdr3_nt: TGTGCCAGCAGCCGAGAGGGACTAGCGGGAGGCCCCTACGAGCAGTACTTC

j_call: TRBJ2-3
clone_size: .
v_call: TRBV18
d_call: .
cdr3_aa: CASSSYREPDTQYF
cdr3_nt: TGTGCCAGCTCATCCTACAGGGAGCCGGATACGCAGTATTTT

j_call: TRBJ2-7
clone_size: .
v_call: TRBV10-3
d_call: TRBD2
cdr3_aa: CAISVSGGSYEQYF
cdr3_nt: TGTGCCATCAGTGTAAGCGGGGGCTCCTACGAGCAGTACTTC

j_call: TRBJ2-1
clone_size: .
v_call: TRBV19
d_call: .
cdr3_aa: CASSSLAYNEQFF
cdr3_nt: TGTGCCAGTAGTAGCTTGGCGTACAATGAGCAGTTCTTC

j_call: TRBJ1-1
clone_size: .
v_call: TRBV6-5
d_call: .
cdr3_aa: CASSYMTGVNTEAFF
cdr3_nt: TGTGCCAGCAGTTACATGACAGGAGTCAACACTGAAGCTTTCTTT

j_call: TRBJ1-5
clone_size: .
v_call: TRBV19
d_call: .
cdr3_aa: CASSIGSEADQPQHF
cdr3_nt: TGTGCCAGTAGTATAGGCAGCGAGGCGGATCAGCCCCAGCATTTT

j_call: TRBJ2-7
clone_size: .
v_call: TRBV6-6
d_call: .
cdr3_aa: CASSYFGDAGSEQYF
cdr3_nt: TGTGCCAGCAGTTACTTTGGGGATGCCGGCTCCGAGCAGTACTTC

j_call: TRBJ1-4
clone_size: .
v_call: TRBV29-1
d_call: .
cdr3_aa: CSVGQDSNEKLFF
cdr3_nt: TGCAGCGTTGGGCAGGACTCTAATGAAAAACTGTTTTTT

j_call: TRBJ1-2
clone_size: once
v_call: TRBV5-6
d_call: .
cdr3_aa: CASSLAQAGGYTF
cdr3_nt: TGTGCCAGCAGCTTGGCCCAGGCGGGAGGCTACACCTTC

j_call: TRBJ1-3
clone_size: .
v_call: TRBV5-1
d_call: .
cdr3_aa: CASSLRAGAYSGNTIYF
cdr3_nt: TGCGCCAGCAGCTTGCGCGCAGGGGCCTACTCTGGAAACACCATATATTTT

j_call: TRBJ1-1
clone_size: .
v_call: TRBV10-1
d_call: .
cdr3_aa: CASTPDPYTEAFF
cdr3_nt: TGCGCCAGCACCCCAGATCCTTACACTGAAGCTTTCTTT

j_call: TRBJ1-1
clone_size: .
v_call: TRBV5-1
d_call: .
cdr3_aa: CASSWASLGTEAFF
cdr3_nt: TGCGCCAGCAGTTGGGCCAGCCTGGGGACTGAAGCTTTCTTT

j_call: TRBJ2-1
clone_size: .
v_call: TRBV5-1
d_call: .
cdr3_aa: CASSLGGLYNEQFF
cdr3_nt: TGCGCCAGCAGCCTGGGGGGACTTTACAATGAGCAGTTCTTC

j_call: TRBJ2-2
clone_size: .
v_call: TRBV5-1
d_call: TRBD2
cdr3_aa: CASKGLAGAPTGELFF
cdr3_nt: TGCGCCAGCAAAGGACTAGCGGGAGCCCCCACCGGGGAGCTGTTTTTT

j_call: TRBJ1-2
clone_size: .
v_call: TRBV19
d_call: .
cdr3_aa: CASRRQTYGYTF
cdr3_nt: TGTGCCAGTAGGCGACAGACCTATGGCTACACCTTC

j_call: TRBJ2-7
clone_size: .
v_call: TRBV7-8
d_call: .
cdr3_aa: CASSSNPGTYYEQYF
cdr3_nt: TGTGCCAGCAGCTCTAATCCCGGGACATACTACGAGCAGTACTTC

j_call: TRBJ2-5
clone_size: once
v_call: TRBV19
d_call: TRBD2
cdr3_aa: CASSPSGGPWETQYF
cdr3_nt: TGTGCCAGTAGTCCAAGCGGGGGGCCGTGGGAGACCCAGTACTTC

j_call: TRBJ1-1
clone_size: .
v_call: TRBV30
d_call: .
cdr3_aa: CAWSVGGNTEAFF
cdr3_nt: TGTGCCTGGAGTGTTGGGGGGAACACTGAAGCTTTCTTT

j_call: TRBJ1-5
clone_size: .
v_call: TRBV6-6
d_call: TRBD1
cdr3_aa: CASMRGQGVQPQHF
cdr3_nt: TGTGCCAGCATGCGGGGACAGGGGGTTCAGCCCCAGCATTTT

j_call: TRBJ1-2
clone_size: few
v_call: TRBV10-3
d_call: .
cdr3_aa: CAISEQVGDYGYTF
cdr3_nt: TGTGCCATCAGTGAACAGGTGGGGGACTATGGCTACACCTTC

j_call: TRBJ2-1
clone_size: once
v_call: TRBV18
d_call: TRBD2
cdr3_aa: CATTPRREGRYNEQFF
cdr3_nt: TGTGCCACCACCCCCAGGCGGGAGGGCCGCTACAATGAGCAGTTCTTC

j_call: TRBJ1-6
clone_size: .
v_call: TRBV25-1
d_call: .
cdr3_aa: CASSRVSSYNSPLHF
cdr3_nt: TGTGCCAGCAGTAGGGTTAGCTCCTATAATTCACCCCTCCACTTT

j_call: TRBJ2-7
clone_size: .
v_call: TRBV5-1
d_call: .
cdr3_aa: CASRTISSSYEQYF
cdr3_nt: TGCGCCAGCCGGACTATCTCATCCTCCTACGAGCAGTACTTC

j_call: TRBJ1-2
clone_size: .
v_call: TRBV18
d_call: .
cdr3_aa: CASTTGNGSGYTF
cdr3_nt: TGTGCCAGCACTACAGGGAACGGGAGTGGCTACACCTTC

j_call: TRBJ2-3
clone_size: once
v_call: TRBV2
d_call: .
cdr3_aa: CATSGGVTDTQYF
cdr3_nt: TGTGCCACCAGTGGCGGGGTCACAGATACGCAGTATTTT

j_call: TRBJ2-1
clone_size: .
v_call: TRBV9
d_call: .
cdr3_aa: CASSPQGRGRITYNEQFF
cdr3_nt: TGTGCCAGCAGCCCACAGGGCCGGGGGCGGATCACCTACAATGAGCAGTTCTTC

j_call: TRBJ2-3
clone_size: .
v_call: TRBV7-2
d_call: .
cdr3_aa: CASSLPLSLAGTDTQYF
cdr3_nt: TGTGCCAGCAGCTTACCTCTATCCTTGGCGGGCACAGATACGCAGTATTTT

j_call: TRBJ2-5
clone_size: .
v_call: TRBV4-1
d_call: .
cdr3_aa: CASSQAETQYF
cdr3_nt: TGCGCCAGCAGCCAAGCCGAGACCCAGTACTTC

j_call: TRBJ2-5
clone_size: .
v_call: TRBV5-1
d_call: TRBD2
cdr3_aa: CASSLGLAGGPKETQYF
cdr3_nt: TGCGCCAGCAGCTTGGGACTAGCGGGGGGGCCGAAGGAGACCCAGTACTTC

j_call: TRBJ1-1
clone_size: .
v_call: TRBV18
d_call: .
cdr3_aa: CASSRSEGTEAFF
cdr3_nt: TGTGCCAGCTCACGCAGTGAGGGGACTGAAGCTTTCTTT

j_call: TRBJ2-5
clone_size: .
v_call: TRBV7-9
d_call: .
cdr3_aa: CASSPRQRVQETQYF
cdr3_nt: TGTGCCAGCAGTCCCCGACAGCGGGTCCAAGAGACCCAGTACTTC

j_call: TRBJ1-6
clone_size: .
v_call: TRBV7-8
d_call: .
cdr3_aa: CASSLIASGGLGSPLHF
cdr3_nt: TGTGCCAGCAGCTTAATTGCGTCGGGGGGTTTAGGCTCACCCCTCCACTTT

j_call: TRBJ2-7
clone_size: .
v_call: TRBV20-1
d_call: .
cdr3_aa: CSATLVEQYF
cdr3_nt: TGCAGTGCTACGCTAGTCGAGCAGTACTTC

j_call: TRBJ2-1
clone_size: .
v_call: TRBV11-2
d_call: .
cdr3_aa: CASSLVHPGSYNEQFF
cdr3_nt: TGTGCCAGCAGCTTAGTCCACCCTGGGTCTTACAATGAGCAGTTCTTC

j_call: TRBJ2-6
clone_size: .
v_call: TRBV7-6
d_call: .
cdr3_aa: CASATRGSGANVLTF
cdr3_nt: TGTGCCAGCGCGACCCGGGGCTCTGGGGCCAACGTCCTGACTTTC